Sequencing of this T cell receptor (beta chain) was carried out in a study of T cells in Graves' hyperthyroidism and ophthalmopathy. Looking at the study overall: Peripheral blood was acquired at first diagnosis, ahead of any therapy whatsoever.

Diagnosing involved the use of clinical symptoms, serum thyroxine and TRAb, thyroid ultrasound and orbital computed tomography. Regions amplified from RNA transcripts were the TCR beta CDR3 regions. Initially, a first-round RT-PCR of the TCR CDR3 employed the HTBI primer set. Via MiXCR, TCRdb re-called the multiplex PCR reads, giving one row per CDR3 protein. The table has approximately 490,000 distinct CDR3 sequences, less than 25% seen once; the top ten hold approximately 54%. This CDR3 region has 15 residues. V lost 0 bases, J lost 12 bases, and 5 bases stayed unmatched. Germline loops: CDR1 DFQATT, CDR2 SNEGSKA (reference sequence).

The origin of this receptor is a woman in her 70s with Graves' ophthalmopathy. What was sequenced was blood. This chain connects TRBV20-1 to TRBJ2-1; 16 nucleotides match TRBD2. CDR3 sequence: CSAREGTSGRVGQFF. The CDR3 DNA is TGCAGTGCTAGAGAAGGGACTAGCGGGAGGGTAGGGCAGTTCTTC.